This TCR beta chain is from a study of identical twins. This clonotype was recorded many times. The CDR3 consists of 16 residues. The germline V gene has CDR1 SGHRS and CDR2 YFSETQ. With 2 bases removed from V and 1 base from J, the gap between germline ends came to 13 bases. A universal primer site was added by template switching, and unique molecular identifiers were carried by the cDNA. TCRdb passed the 5' RACE reads through MiXCR, listing each CDR3 protein once. In the table there are 210,000 or so distinct CDR3 sequences, approximately 16% of which are singletons. The same data also contributed to another study, on T cells expressing NK-cell markers. That paper states: It was sorted CD3+CD56+NKG2C+, CD3+CD56+NKG2C- and CD3+CD56-NKG2C+ T cells that supplied the TCR beta repertoires. An anti-gamma-delta TCR antibody restricted sorting to alpha-beta TCR T cells in several experiments.

The sequenced sample consisted of CD8+ T cells sorted from blood. The V call is TRBV5-1, the J call TRBJ2-1; D is unresolved. The sequence came from a woman between 18 and 30 years old in good health. The CDR3 region has the DNA TGCGCCAGCAGCTTTACGCATCTTCCTTCCTACAATGAGCAGTTCTTC. Protein product: CASSFTHLPSYNEQFF.